This T cell receptor beta chain was sequenced during a study of cytomegalovirus exposure and HLA in healthy donors. Amplification used 60 Vbeta primers and 13 Jbeta primers. Data came from immunoSEQ multiplex PCR; TCRdb stores just in-frame clones and leaves some out. The data hold around 190,000 clones, with 80% to 90% observed a single time. Whole-study findings and limits: A later look showed TCR association rates differing by HLA locus, highest for DRB1 and lowest for HLA-C.

The CDR3 has 14 residues. Germline V gives CDR1 MNHEY, CDR2 SVGAGI. V was pared by 4 bases and J by 4 bases, with 13 bases between. The sample holds a few counts of this clone. Its antigen is currently unknown. The genes are TRBV6-5 and TRBJ1-2; the D is unclear. The specimen was PBMCs. This TCR derives from a girl aged 2 to 9 in good health and CMV-seropositive. CDR3 residues: CASSFDNAPYGYTF. CDR3 bases: TGTGCCAGCAGTTTCGACAATGCCCCCTATGGCTACACCTTC.